This TCR beta chain is from a study of blood T cells in healthy people across ages. The study's findings and limits: PBMCs that were unsorted prevented a conclusive naive versus antigen-experienced comparison. Because donor CMV status was unknown, expanded clonotype changes were possibly confounded. Naive CD4+ cell counts and diversity both ran higher in long-lived than in aged donors.

Using a J-beta primer mix together with a sample-barcoded 5' primer, a second PCR was run for roughly 6 to 11 cycles. All cDNA molecules were each tagged by a template-switch adaptor with 12 random nucleotides. MiXCR, run by TCRdb on the 5' RACE reads, gives a single entry per CDR3 protein. The sample includes 1.5 million to 2 million distinct CDR3 sequences, roughly 52% of them seen just once. This CDR3 has 13 residues. From germline, CDR1 is SQVTM and CDR2 ANQGSEA. Trimming pared 1 base from V and 7 bases from J, leaving 11 bases between. This clonotype has a handful of counts. What it binds is not known.

The V gene is TRBV29-1, the J gene TRBJ2-1, with a tentative D call TRBD2 (5 bases). This clonotype was sampled from a woman in her 40s in good health. Material: blood. The CDR3 protein is CSVEVRRTNEQFF. The CDR3 nucleotides read TGCAGCGTTGAAGTGCGACGGACTAATGAGCAGTTCTTC.